This T cell receptor beta chain was recovered during a study of a mutant IDH1 vaccine in newly diagnosed glioma. Sequenced by immunoSEQ multiplex PCR; TCRdb stores in-frame clones only, minus some. The sample contains tens of thousands of clones, about 74% of which appear only once. Time point given: baseline, week 1 (first vaccination visit). This sample's treatment: pre-vaccination baseline after standard-of-care therapy. Donors had new WHO grade 3 or 4 IDH1-mutant, ATRX-lost astrocytomas. The CDR3 spans 17 residues. The V gene end was trimmed by 0 bases and the J gene end by 2 bases; junction bases not matched to a gene: 7. The germline V gene has CDR1 SGHKS and CDR2 YYEKEE (reference sequence).

The sequencing used PBMCs, collected from a glioma patient treated with radiotherapy, temozolomide or both. The clonotype was recovered from a middle-aged woman with glioma. V usage is TRBV5-5 and J usage is TRBJ2-2; 7 nucleotides align to TRBD2. CDR3 DNA sequence: TGTGCCAGCAGCTTGGGTCGGGGAGGGACCAACACCGGGGAGCTGTTTTTT. Its translation is CASSLGRGGTNTGELFF.